This TCR beta chain is from a study of cytomegalovirus exposure and HLA in healthy donors. Study-level background: An early data release held 79 million or so unique TCRs from HLA-typed donors.

Details on this clone: Antigen unknown.

Looked up from germline, CDR1 is SGHTA and CDR2 is FQGTGA. Between the trimmed V and J ends, which lost 5 bases and 2 bases, there was a span of 9 bases. There are 13 residues in the CDR3. This PCR relied on a set of 60 Vbeta primers and 13 Jbeta primers. The table came from immunoSEQ multiplex PCR; TCRdb's copy has only in-frame clones and leaves some out. The sample carries roughly 55,000 clones, around 85% recorded once. General observations from the study: Further analysis was carried out later, and it showed several of the most significant clusters appearing linked to common viral pathogens.

This clonotype was sampled from a boy aged 10-17 years in good health and CMV-seropositive. Sequencing was carried out using PBMCs. The chain has TRBV7-3 and TRBJ2-5; TRBD1 might be the D (5 bases). CDR3 amino acids: CASSETAQETQYF. CDR3 bases: TGTGCCAGCAGCGAGACAGCGCAAGAGACCCAGTACTTC.